These 21 T cell receptor beta chains share one sample of origin, sequenced in a study of blood T cell repertoires in COVID-19. The data were produced by immunoSEQ multiplex PCR, yet TCRdb's version contains in-frame clones alone and is incomplete. The data show 100,000 to 150,000 clones, 70% to 90% seen once. Sequences were obtained from peripheral blood. Receptor source: a woman over 75 with acute or convalescent COVID-19.

The rearrangement links TRBV6-5 to TRBJ2-3; 7 nucleotides match TRBD1. V lost 6 bases, J lost 4 bases, and 7 bases stayed unmatched. This CDR3 is built from 14 residues. Germline V gene lookup returns CDR1 MNHEY and CDR2 SVGAGI. CDR3 sequence reads: CASRIGGAADTQYF. In nucleotides, the CDR3 is TGTGCCAGCAGGATAGGGGGCGCGGCAGATACGCAGTATTTT.

V gene TRBV28 combines with J gene TRBJ2-7, with 7 bases fitting TRBD1. Losses at the gene ends were 5 bases for V and 0 bases for J; bases not matched to a gene: 7. The germline V gene encodes CDR1 MDHEN and CDR2 SYDVKM. This CDR3 has 15 residues. This CDR3 is CASSAPGQRSYEQYF. CDR3 nucleotide sequence: TGTGCCAGCAGTGCACCGGGACAGCGCTCCTACGAGCAGTACTTC.

The gene calls are TRBV7-6 and TRBJ2-1; 12 bases are a match to TRBD2. V was clipped by 4 bases and J by 3 bases; unmatched bases: 4. This CDR3 spans 16 amino acids. Germline CDR1 is SGHVS and CDR2 is FNYEAQ. CDR3 DNA sequence: TGTGCCAGCAGCTCTATGACTAGCGGGGGCTACAATGAGCAGTTCTTC. The encoded protein is CASSSMTSGGYNEQFF.

The chain couples TRBV6-6 to TRBJ1-1; TRBD1 agrees at 11 bases. In germline, CDR1 is MNHNY, CDR2 SVGAGI (reference sequence). Trimming removed 5 bases from V and 5 bases from J; junction bases left unmatched: 10. CDR3 length: 16 amino acids. CDR3 DNA: TGTGCCAGCAGTCAGACACGGGACAGGGGGTGGACTGAAGCTTTCTTT. Its protein product is CASSQTRDRGWTEAFF.

The chain links TRBV6-5 to TRBJ1-1; D not certain. V dropped 7 bases and J dropped 5 bases, with 20 bases sitting between them. The CDR3 has 15 amino acids. In germline, CDR1 is MNHEY, CDR2 SVGAGI. This chain's CDR3 is CASKDAGNLGTEAFF. The CDR3 region has the DNA TGTGCCAGCAAGGATGCGGGGAACTTAGGGACTGAAGCTTTCTTT.

The rearrangement joins TRBV7-3 to TRBJ2-3; 11 bases line up with TRBD2. The CDR3 is 15 amino acids. Germline assignment: CDR1 SGHTA and CDR2 FQGTGA. Unmatched junction bases numbered 5, after V lost 5 bases and J lost 4 bases. The CDR3 region is CASSPIAGGADTQYF. The CDR3 region has the DNA TGTGCCAGCAGCCCTATAGCGGGGGGGGCAGATACGCAGTATTTT.

This clone was counted a single time. The chain joins TRBV12-5 to TRBJ1-2, with D possibly TRBD1 on 6 matching bases. This CDR3 contains 14 residues. V lost 1 base, J lost 4 bases, and 10 bases lay in between. Germline V CDR1 and CDR2: LGHNT, FRNRAP. Written as DNA, the CDR3 is TGTGCTAGTGGTTTGGCTACGGACAGCTATGGCTACACCTTC. This encodes CASGLATDSYGYTF.

The CDR3 region has the DNA TGTGCCAGCAGCCAAGGACAGACTAGCAATCAGCCCCAGCATTTT. It yields the protein CASSQGQTSNQPQHF. The rearrangement links TRBV11-2 to TRBJ1-5, with a tentative D call TRBD1 (6 bases). The CDR3 spans 15 residues. Deletions cut 5 bases from V and 0 bases from J, with 11 bases between. In germline, CDR1 is SGHAT, CDR2 FQNNGV.

This chain joins TRBV5-4 and TRBJ2-7, with 9 bases lining up with TRBD2. The CDR3 consists of 14 residues. Germline lookup yields CDR1 SGHNT and CDR2 YYREEE (reference sequence). J gave up 5 bases and V 0 bases, and 3 bases lay outside the gene matches. The CDR3 loop is CASSLVGTSNEQYF. CDR3 nucleotides: TGTGCCAGCAGCTTGGTAGGGACTAGCAACGAGCAGTACTTC.

This clone came up a few times. Compared with germline, one end of the junction differs, possibly owing to a read error. This sequence joins TRBV11-2 and TRBJ2-3; 8 bases map to TRBD2. Per the germline V gene, CDR1 is SGHAT and CDR2 is FQNNGV. This CDR3 has 16 amino acids. The CDR3 protein is CASTLGPAGGTDTQYF. CDR3 DNA sequence: TGTGCCAGCACCTTAGGGCCAGCGGGAGGCACAGATACGCAGTATTTT.

The sample holds a few counts of this clone. V is TRBV4-3 and J is TRBJ1-4; TRBD1 agrees at 8 bases. This CDR3 is 18 amino acids long. V dropped 1 base and J dropped 5; count of bases not matched to a gene: 12. Looked up from germline, CDR1 is LGHNA and CDR2 is YSLEER. As DNA, the CDR3 is TGCGCCAGCAGCCAAGCACCGCAGGGGGCTCAAGAGAATGAAAAACTGTTTTTT. This sequence encodes CASSQAPQGAQENEKLFF.

The chain combines TRBV7-3 with TRBJ2-1; 9 bases fit TRBD2. V trimming: 4 bases; J trimming: 0 bases; junction bases outside the gene matches: 16. Germline V gene sequence: CDR1 SGHTA, CDR2 FQGTGA. The CDR3 totals 20 residues. The CDR3 nucleotides read TGTGCCAGCAGCTCTATTCCGGGACTAGCAGCAAAGAGCTCCTACAATGAGCAGTTCTTC. Translating it yields CASSSIPGLAAKSSYNEQFF.

This chain's CDR3 is CASSARGLVGYTF. In nucleotides, the CDR3 is TGCGCCAGCAGCGCCCGGGGGTTGGTTGGCTACACCTTC. The V call is TRBV5-1, the J call TRBJ1-2; perhaps TRBD1 as D (5 bases). V dropped 4 bases and J dropped 7 bases, with 14 bases sitting between them. The CDR3 has 13 amino acids. CDR1 and CDR2 from the germline V gene are SGHRS and YFSETQ.

The V call is TRBV21-1, the J call TRBJ2-5; the D segment call TRBD1 is taken from the table without a DNA check. TRBV21-1 is noted as a pseudogene. This CDR3 is built from 17 residues. As DNA, the CDR3 is TGTGCCAGCAGCAAAGTCCCCTCCTACAGGTCGGAAGAGACCCAGTACTTC. It is translated as CASSKVPSYRSEETQYF.

The V gene is TRBV7-8, the J gene TRBJ1-6, with TRBD1 matching over 9 bases. The V and J ends lost 5 bases and 6 bases, in that order; junction bases with no gene match: 8. Germline V lookup: CDR1 SGHVS, CDR2 FQNEAQ. The CDR3 is made up of 16 amino acids. The CDR3 DNA reads as TGTGCCAGCAGCCAGGGGACAGGGACCTCTAATTCACCCCTCCACTTT. This translates into CASSQGTGTSNSPLHF.

The chain has TRBV29-1 and TRBJ1-2; 9 bases are shared with TRBD1. V dropped 4 bases and J dropped 1; count of bases not matched to a gene: 4. Looked up from germline, CDR1 is SQVTM and CDR2 is ANQGSEA. CDR3 length: 14 residues. CDR3: CSVGGTGFNYGYTF. CDR3 bases: TGCAGCGTTGGAGGGACAGGGTTTAACTATGGCTACACCTTC.

With regard to this clone: Within the sample, other DNA sequences also encode this same CDR3. V gene TRBV4-3 combines with J gene TRBJ2-7; a possible D gene is TRBD2 (6 bases). V lost 0 bases, J lost 4 bases, and 10 bases lay in between. CDR3 length equals 14 residues. The germline V gene has CDR1 LGHNA and CDR2 YSLEER. CDR3 bases: TGCGCCAGCAGCCAAGAGTTGGGGGGATACGAGCAGTACTTC. Protein product: CASSQELGGYEQYF.

The chain links TRBV5-4 to TRBJ2-3, with 9 bases that match TRBD2. The trim removed 3 bases at V and 2 bases at J, leaving 7 bases unmatched. Germline V gene sequence: CDR1 SGHNT, CDR2 YYREEE (reference sequence). This CDR3 has 16 amino acids. The CDR3 here is CASSSKTSGLTDTQYF. The DNA for the CDR3 is TGTGCCAGCAGCTCTAAGACTAGCGGACTCACAGATACGCAGTATTTT.

CDR3: CASSSGTGSLANYGYTF. In nucleotides, the CDR3 is TGTGCCAGCAGTTCCGGGACAGGGTCCCTGGCTAACTATGGCTACACCTTC. The chain carries TRBV25-1 and TRBJ1-2; the match to TRBD1 covers 9 bases. Germline CDR1 reads MGHDK; CDR2 reads SYGVNS. The length of the CDR3 is 17 residues. With 5 bases clipped from V and 0 bases from J, the junction kept 10 bases outside the gene matches.

The chain couples TRBV3-1 (or the pseudogene TRBV3-2) to TRBJ1-5; no clear D. The CDR3 spans 14 residues. With 3 bases removed from V and 0 bases from J, the gap between germline ends came to 6 bases. Germline V gene sequence: CDR1 LGHDT, CDR2 YNNKEL (reference sequence). The CDR3: CASSQAVSNQPQHF. CDR3 bases: TGTGCCAGCAGCCAGGCCGTTAGCAATCAGCCCCAGCATTTT.

The chain uses TRBV4-1 and TRBJ2-4; the match to TRBD2 covers 9 bases. The J segment lost 3 bases and the V segment lost 0 bases, leaving 12 bases of the junction unmatched. The CDR3 sequence is 19 residues long. Per germline, CDR1 MGHRA and CDR2 YSYEKL. CDR3 amino acids: CASSQDRGVAGVDKNIQYF. The CDR3 nucleotides read TGCGCCAGCAGCCAAGATCGGGGGGTAGCGGGAGTGGACAAAAACATTCAGTACTTC.